Sequencing of this TCR beta chain was carried out in a study of human T cells and chemical hapten exposure. Study-level information: There were weekly diphenylcyclopropenone doses to the scalp for patients throughout the approximately 25-week study.

In TCRdb, the RACE reads were re-called with MiXCR into one record per CDR3 protein. The table lists some 360,000 distinct CDR3 sequences, less than 6.5% of them singletons. As to time point: pre-sensitization, week 0. Treatment specified: therapeutic diphenylcyclopropenone sensitization with weekly scalp DPC. This clonotype came up many times. The sequencing used whole blood, collected in connection with sensitization to the hapten diphenylcyclopropenone (DPC). The origin of this receptor is a woman between 50 and 59 years old with alopecia areata. Some clones in this sample may be carry-over from other donors' samples.

The CDR3 loop is CASSSDGQGPYEQYF. In DNA form, the CDR3 reads TGTGCCAGCAGCTCCGATGGACAGGGACCCTACGAGCAGTACTTC. The V call is TRBV7-9, the J call TRBJ2-7, with 8 bases fitting TRBD1. V shed 4 bases and J 2 bases; nucleotides not matched to a gene: 7. CDR1 and CDR2 (germline): SEHNR, FQNEAQ (reference sequence). The length of the CDR3 is 15 residues.